This T cell receptor (beta chain) was recovered during a study of cytomegalovirus exposure and HLA in healthy donors. Concerning this clone itself: The antigen is not known.

Notes on the study in general: Per published reports, the classifier diagnosed cytomegalovirus status with high specificity and sensitivity.

With 60 Vbeta and 13 Jbeta primers, the PCR was carried out. Profiled with immunoSEQ multiplex PCR; TCRdb holds only in-frame clones, not every one. The sample lists around 110,000 clones, roughly 80% occurring once. This TCR was sampled from a man between 25 and 39 years old in good health and CMV-seronegative. The sample taken for sequencing was PBMCs.

The CDR3 reads CASSRTELNQPQHF. The CDR3 DNA reads TGTGCCAGTAGTAGGACAGAGCTTAATCAGCCCCAGCATTTT. The chain recombines TRBV19 with TRBJ1-5; possible D gene TRBD1, 6 bases. Germline loops: CDR1 LNHDA, CDR2 SQIVND (reference sequence). Trimming took off 4 bases at V and 4 bases at J, with 11 bases between the two ends. There are 14 residues in the CDR3.